This T cell receptor (beta chain) was sequenced during a study of blood T cell repertoires in COVID-19. Unmatched junction bases numbered 6, after V lost 1 base and J lost 3 bases. From germline, CDR1 is MGHDK and CDR2 SYGVNS. The length of the CDR3 is 17 residues. The repertoire was sequenced with immunoSEQ multiplex PCR; TCRdb's copy has only in-frame clones and lacks some. The sample consists of some 170,000 clones, more than 70% of them appearing once. This TCR derives from a man aged 35 to 55 who had recovered from COVID-19. This chain joins TRBV25-1 and TRBJ2-1, with TRBD1 identical over 10 bases. What was sequenced was PBMCs or T cells enriched from blood (not recorded which). CDR3 in DNA: TGTGCCAGCAGTGAATTTCGGGGGACAGGGGTCTACAATGAGCAGTTCTTC. Translated: CASSEFRGTGVYNEQFF.